Listed here are 30 T cell receptor beta chains from one sample, sequenced in a study of CD8 T cells in ankylosing spondylitis. TCRdb re-analysed the 5' RACE reads in MiXCR, keeping a single row per CDR3 protein. The data show about 31,000 distinct CDR3 sequences, about 6.8% seen once. The sequenced material came from blood, either unsorted or a sorted T cell fraction (not recorded which). These TCRs come from a male donor with ankylosing spondylitis or in good health (not recorded which).

The J gene is TRBJ1-5, the V gene TRBV12-3 or TRBV12-4, with D uncertain. The CDR3 sequence is 14 residues long. V was shortened by 2 bases and J by 1 base, with 6 bases between the two germline ends. The CDR3 bases are TGTGCCAGCAGTTTACTTGGCAGCAATCAGCCCCAGCATTTT. Amino acids: CASSLLGSNQPQHF.

The chain uses TRBV5-4 and TRBJ2-6; D gene ambiguous. The V end lost 0 bases, the J end lost 0 bases, and 10 bases lay between the germline ends. The germline V gene has CDR1 SGHNT and CDR2 YYREEE (reference sequence). The CDR3 has 17 amino acids. The DNA of the CDR3 is TGTGCCAGCAGCTTGGGACCGCAGACCTCTGGGGCCAACGTCCTGACTTTC. This translates into CASSLGPQTSGANVLTF.

There are many counts of this clonotype. The chain has TRBV29-1 and TRBJ2-2, with TRBD2 matching 8 bases. This CDR3 region has 14 residues. The V gene end was trimmed by 7 bases and the J gene end by 4 bases; junction bases not matched to a gene: 8. Germline V lookup: CDR1 SQVTM, CDR2 ANQGSEA. The CDR3 loop reads CSGGVAGRTGELFF. The CDR3 DNA is TGCAGCGGGGGGGTAGCGGGACGCACCGGGGAGCTGTTTTTT.

The chain links TRBV5-1 to TRBJ2-5, with TRBD1 identical over 9 bases. The CDR3 totals 15 residues. The V and J ends lost 4 bases and 2 bases, in that order; junction bases with no gene match: 6. The germline V gene has CDR1 SGHRS and CDR2 YFSETQ. CDR3 residues: CASSRTGGRQETQYF. In nucleotides, the CDR3 is TGCGCCAGCAGCCGTACAGGGGGCCGACAAGAGACCCAGTACTTC.

Judged by abundance, this clonotype is medium-sized. The chain has TRBV20-1 and TRBJ2-7; 10 bases are a match to TRBD2. Germline V gene lookup returns CDR1 DFQATT and CDR2 SNEGSKA (reference sequence). The CDR3 runs 14 residues. Trimming cost V 5 bases and J 0 bases; bases outside gene matches: 4. CDR3 bases: TGCAGTGCTGGAACTAGCGGGAACTCCTACGAGCAGTACTTC. Translation: CSAGTSGNSYEQYF.

This clonotype was seen many times. The chain joins TRBV25-1 to TRBJ2-2, with D unclear. With 6 bases removed from V and 2 bases from J, the gap between germline ends came to 10 bases. The CDR3 has 14 amino acids. The germline V gene encodes CDR1 MGHDK and CDR2 SYGVNS. The CDR3 spells CASRDTGNTGELFF. The CDR3 DNA is TGTGCCAGCAGGGATACGGGTAACACCGGGGAGCTGTTTTTT.

This clonotype was observed many times. V gene TRBV9 combines with J gene TRBJ2-3; a weak D match, TRBD2 (6 bases). The CDR3 loop spans 14 amino acids. V gave up 0 bases and J gave up 6 bases, with 11 bases separating them. Germline-derived CDR1 and CDR2 are SGDLS and YYNGEE. Here the CDR3 DNA reads TGTGCCAGCAGCGTAGCGGGAGAGATGGATACGCAGTATTTT. This encodes CASSVAGEMDTQYF.

This clonotype was counted at least ten times. The gene calls are TRBV7-8 and TRBJ2-3; 10 nucleotides line up with TRBD2. The CDR3 has 15 amino acids. CDR1 SGHVS and CDR2 FQNEAQ come from the germline V gene. Unmatched junction bases numbered 2, after V lost 3 bases and J lost 2 bases. Here the CDR3 reads CASSLLAGDTDTQYF. The CDR3 region has the DNA TGTGCCAGCAGCTTGCTAGCGGGGGACACAGATACGCAGTATTTT.

This clonotype was found many times. This rearrangement joins TRBV15 to TRBJ2-4; D is ambiguous. Trimming pared 0 bases from V and 1 base from J, leaving 10 bases between. The germline V gene has CDR1 LNHNV and CDR2 YYDKDF (reference sequence). The CDR3 consists of 16 residues. The CDR3 sequence is CATSRDTDWAKNIQYF. The CDR3 nucleotides are TGTGCCACCAGCAGAGATACTGATTGGGCCAAAAACATTCAGTACTTC.

This clonotype has at least ten counts. The rearrangement links TRBV5-1 to TRBJ2-1, with no clear D. The CDR3 consists of 12 residues. The germline V gene encodes CDR1 SGHRS and CDR2 YFSETQ. The V end was cut by 0 bases, the J end by 9 bases, with 7 bases between. The CDR3 DNA sequence: TGCGCCAGCAGCTTGGACTGGGCTGAGCAGTTCTTC. This codes for CASSLDWAEQFF.

This clonotype came up many times. The chain is built from TRBV12-3 or TRBV12-4 and TRBJ2-1; D not resolved. There are 13 residues in the CDR3. Trimming shortened V by 3 bases and J by 3 bases, and 6 bases separated the two germline ends. For the CDR3, the DNA is TGTGCCAGCAGTTTTTTTGTCTACAATGAGCAGTTCTTC. It specifies CASSFFVYNEQFF.

This clonotype occurred many times. V gene TRBV20-1 combines with J gene TRBJ2-5; 11 bases match TRBD2. The CDR3 runs 17 residues. From germline, CDR1 is DFQATT and CDR2 SNEGSKA (reference sequence). V lost 3 bases, J lost 0 bases, and 9 bases stayed unmatched. DNA of the CDR3: TGCAGTGCTAGTTCGGGACTAGCGGTCCTGTACCAAGAGACCCAGTACTTC. Amino acids: CSASSGLAVLYQETQYF.

At least ten counts were recorded for this clonotype. V gene TRBV12-3 or TRBV12-4 combines with J gene TRBJ2-2; TRBD2 matches 8 bases. The CDR3 extends over 15 amino acids. With 2 bases clipped from V and 5 bases from J, the junction kept 4 bases outside the gene matches. The CDR3 loop is CASSLSGRSTGELFF. DNA for the CDR3: TGTGCCAGCAGTTTAAGCGGGAGAAGTACCGGGGAGCTGTTTTTT.

This clonotype has ten or more counts. The chain combines TRBV7-9 with TRBJ2-2; 7 bases are shared with TRBD1. CDR1 SEHNR and CDR2 FQNEAQ come from the germline V gene (reference sequence). The trim removed 1 base at V and 5 bases at J, leaving 10 bases unmatched. This CDR3 spans 17 amino acids. CDR3 nucleotides: TGTGCCAGCAGCTTAGACAGGGGATTAGTGGATACCGGGGAGCTGTTTTTT. It is translated as CASSLDRGLVDTGELFF. Full variable domain (rest looked up from reference TRBV7-9 and TRBJ2-2): DTGVSQNPRHKITKRGQNVTFRCDPISEHNRLYWYRQTLGQGPEFLTYFQNEAQLEKSRLLSDRFSAERPKGSFSTLEIQRTEQGDSAMYLCASSLDRGLVDTGELFFGEGSRLTVL.

The chain carries TRBV10-2 and TRBJ2-6, with TRBD2 matching 15 bases. This CDR3 comprises 19 residues. CDR1 is WSHSY and CDR2 is SAAADI in the germline V gene. J lost 6 bases, V lost 2 bases, and 8 bases had no gene match. CDR3 coding DNA: TGCGCCAGCAGTGAGGGACTAGCGGGAGGGCCCACTGAGGCCAACGTCCTGACTTTC. Its translation: CASSEGLAGGPTEANVLTF.

There are many counts of this clonotype. The chain recombines TRBV5-1 with TRBJ2-3; 10 bases fit TRBD2. Germline V gene sequence: CDR1 SGHRS, CDR2 YFSETQ. V lost 3 bases to trimming and J lost 3 bases; unmatched junction nucleotides: 10. CDR3 length: 17 residues. The chain's CDR3 is CASSSGPSGRATDTQYF. The CDR3 DNA follows: TGCGCCAGCAGCTCCGGTCCAAGCGGGAGGGCTACAGATACGCAGTATTTT.

In this sample, this clonotype turned up many times. The chain uses TRBV6-5 and TRBJ2-3, with D possibly matching TRBD2 (6 bases). This CDR3 has 17 residues. V lost 7 bases to trimming and J lost 0 bases, with 20 bases between them. Germline CDR1 and CDR2: MNHEY and SVGAGI. CDR3 bases: TGTGCCAGCACTCCCAAGGAAGTGGGACTTAGCACAGATACGCAGTATTTT. It codes for CASTPKEVGLSTDTQYF.

In this sample, this clonotype turned up many times. The rearrangement links TRBV9 to TRBJ2-5; 11 bases align to TRBD2. The CDR3 has 16 residues. Unmatched junction bases numbered 11, after V lost 5 bases and J lost 5 bases. In germline, CDR1 is SGDLS, CDR2 YYNGEE. The CDR3 loop is CASSAARLAGLETQYF. As DNA, the CDR3 is TGTGCCAGCAGTGCCGCTCGACTAGCGGGATTGGAGACCCAGTACTTC.

This clonotype has ten or more counts. The chain is built from TRBV11-1 and TRBJ1-6; D is ambiguous. Trimming removed 6 bases from V and 7 bases from J, with 7 bases in between. The CDR3 length is 12 residues. CDR1 and CDR2 from the germline V gene are SGHAT and FQDESV (reference sequence). Here the CDR3 DNA reads TGTGCCAGCAGTCCGGAAAATTCACCCCTCCACTTT. It codes for CASSPENSPLHF.

This clonotype is judged medium-sized. The chain combines TRBV10-3 with TRBJ2-1; a possible D gene is TRBD1 (5 bases). The CDR3 sequence is 16 residues long. Trimming cost V 3 bases and J 3 bases, with 15 bases left between them. Germline loops: CDR1 ENHRY, CDR2 SYGVKD. The CDR3 is CAISEPDRQGYNEQFF. The CDR3 bases are TGTGCCATCAGTGAACCCGACCGGCAGGGCTACAATGAGCAGTTCTTC.

This clonotype has ten or more counts. This chain connects TRBV10-3 to TRBJ1-3; D ambiguous. V shed 2 bases and J shed 0 bases, with 8 bases lying between them. CDR1 ENHRY and CDR2 SYGVKD come from the germline V gene. CDR3 length: 15 amino acids. CDR3 in amino acids: CAISEKTDSGNTIYF. CDR3 bases: TGTGCCATCAGTGAGAAGACGGACTCTGGAAACACCATATATTTT.

This clonotype was seen repeatedly, ten times or more. The V and J genes are TRBV10-3 and TRBJ2-1; D is undetermined. Germline assignment: CDR1 ENHRY and CDR2 SYGVKD. The CDR3 has 13 amino acids. V lost 2 bases and J 5 bases, leaving 7 bases between the germline ends. The CDR3 nucleotides read TGTGCCATCAGTGAGGTCTGGAACAATGAGCAGTTCTTC. Its translation is CAISEVWNNEQFF.

In its sample, this clonotype was seen many times. This chain joins TRBV27 and TRBJ2-1; TRBD2 matches 8 bases. This CDR3 is 14 amino acids long. The J segment lost 6 bases and the V segment lost 6 bases, leaving 7 bases of the junction unmatched. The germline gives CDR1 MNHEY, CDR2 SMNVEV (reference sequence). For the CDR3, the DNA is TGTGCCAGCAGCCCCGGGACTAGGATCAATGAGCAGTTCTTC. Protein product: CASSPGTRINEQFF.

This clonotype occurred many times. The chain is built from TRBV12-3 or TRBV12-4 and TRBJ2-7; tentative D call: TRBD2 (6 bases). This CDR3 contains 14 residues. V dropped 6 bases and J dropped 0 bases, with 12 bases sitting between them. This chain's CDR3 is CASRPRGDSYEQYF. CDR3 coding DNA: TGTGCCAGCAGACCCCGCGGGGACTCCTACGAGCAGTACTTC.

This clonotype occurred many times. V usage is TRBV5-1 and J usage is TRBJ2-5; possible D gene TRBD2, 6 bases. Germline-derived CDR1 and CDR2 are SGHRS and YFSETQ. Trimming left V 4 bases short and J 1 base short, with 11 bases between. CDR3 length: 14 residues. CDR3 in amino acids: CASSAGRFQETQYF. For the CDR3, the DNA is TGCGCCAGCAGCGCGGGACGGTTCCAAGAGACCCAGTACTTC.

This clonotype was counted ten times or more. This chain joins TRBV2 and TRBJ2-7, with no clear D. The CDR3 consists of 13 residues. Per germline, CDR1 SNHLY and CDR2 FYNNEI. Trimming took 6 bases from V and 1 from J, leaving 10 bases between them. The CDR3, as DNA: TGTGCCAGCAGGGAAACTCCATCCTACGAGCAGTACTTC. It yields the protein CASRETPSYEQYF. Full variable domain (remainder filled in from reference TRBV2 and TRBJ2-7): EPEVTQTPSHQVTQMGQEVILRCVPISNHLYFYWYRQILGQKVEFLVSFYNNEISEKSEIFDDQFSVERPDGSNFTLKIRSTKLEDSAMYFCASRETPSYEQYFGPGTRLTVT.

This clonotype was observed at least ten times. This chain links TRBV5-1 with TRBJ2-5; 12 nucleotides match TRBD2. V was clipped by 3 bases and J by 1 base; unmatched bases: 10. The CDR3 has 18 amino acids. Germline V gene lookup returns CDR1 SGHRS and CDR2 YFSETQ. CDR3 in amino acids: CASSYGTGLAGSQETQYF. The CDR3 DNA follows: TGCGCCAGCAGCTACGGAACCGGACTAGCGGGATCCCAAGAGACCCAGTACTTC. Complete variable domain (other parts from reference TRBV5-1 and TRBJ2-5): KAGVTQTPRYLIKTRGQQVTLSCSPISGHRSVSWYQQTPGQGLQFLFEYFSETQRNKGNFPGRFSGRQFSNSRSEMNVSTLELGDSALYLCASSYGTGLAGSQETQYFGPGTRLLVL.

This clonotype was picked up many times. V is TRBV5-1 and J is TRBJ2-5; 11 bases line up with TRBD2. Trimming took 5 bases from V and 4 from J; bases not matched to a gene: 7. CDR3 length equals 15 residues. CDR1 SGHRS and CDR2 YFSETQ come from the germline V gene. The CDR3 region is CASSDSGRAAETQYF. CDR3 bases: TGCGCCAGCAGTGATAGCGGGAGGGCCGCAGAGACCCAGTACTTC. The entire variable domain, with the rest obtained from reference TRBV5-1 and TRBJ2-5, is as follows: KAGVTQTPRYLIKTRGQQVTLSCSPISGHRSVSWYQQTPGQGLQFLFEYFSETQRNKGNFPGRFSGRQFSNSRSEMNVSTLELGDSALYLCASSDSGRAAETQYFGPGTRLLVL.

This clonotype was counted many times. V is TRBV20-1 and J is TRBJ2-5; D perhaps matches TRBD1 (5 bases). Looked up from germline, CDR1 is DFQATT and CDR2 is SNEGSKA (reference sequence). V lost 0 bases to trimming and J lost 0 bases, with 17 bases between them. The CDR3 sequence is 17 residues long. CDR3: CSARDTGPRPNQETQYF. CDR3 in DNA: TGCAGTGCTAGAGATACAGGACCCAGACCTAACCAAGAGACCCAGTACTTC.

This clonotype was recorded many times. The genes are TRBV5-1 and TRBJ2-5; D gene ambiguous. This CDR3 is built from 11 residues. In germline, CDR1 is SGHRS, CDR2 YFSETQ. The V and J ends lost 7 bases and 5 bases respectively, with 9 bases between them. The CDR3 protein is CASRVGETQYF. CDR3 bases: TGCGCCAGCCGCGTCGGGGAGACCCAGTACTTC.